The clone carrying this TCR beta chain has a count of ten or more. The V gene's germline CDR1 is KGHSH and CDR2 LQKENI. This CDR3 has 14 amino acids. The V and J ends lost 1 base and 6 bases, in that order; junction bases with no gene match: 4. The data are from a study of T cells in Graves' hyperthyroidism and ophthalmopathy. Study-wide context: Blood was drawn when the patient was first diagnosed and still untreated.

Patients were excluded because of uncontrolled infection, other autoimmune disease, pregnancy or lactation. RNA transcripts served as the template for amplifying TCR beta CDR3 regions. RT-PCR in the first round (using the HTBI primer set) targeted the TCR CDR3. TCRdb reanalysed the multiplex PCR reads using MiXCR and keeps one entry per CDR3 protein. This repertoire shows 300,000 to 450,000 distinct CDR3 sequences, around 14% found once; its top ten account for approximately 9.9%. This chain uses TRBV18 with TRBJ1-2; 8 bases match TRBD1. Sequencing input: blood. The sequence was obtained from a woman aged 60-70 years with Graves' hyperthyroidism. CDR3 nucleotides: TGTGCCAGCTCACCACTAGGACAGGGAGATGGCTACACCTTC. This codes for CASSPLGQGDGYTF. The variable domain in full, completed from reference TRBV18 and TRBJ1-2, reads NAGVMQNPRHLVRRRGQEARLRCSPMKGHSHVYWYRQLPEEGLKFMVYLQKENIIDESGMPKERFSAEFPKEGPSILRIQQVVRGDSAAYFCASSPLGQGDGYTFGSGTRLTVV.